The next 24 T cell receptor beta chains were all read from a single sample in a study of STAT5B mutations in CD4+ large granular lymphocyte leukemia. Some clones are missing from TCRdb's copy, which holds only in-frame ones; the method was immunoSEQ multiplex PCR. The table lists 25,000 to 40,000 clones, approximately 74% of them singletons. The sequenced material came from CD4+ T cells from blood buffy coats. These TCRs come from a human donor in good health.

The chain joins TRBV28 to TRBJ1-4; D gene ambiguous. V lost 8 bases to trimming and J lost 8 bases, with 9 bases between them. CDR1 and CDR2 (germline): MDHEN, SYDVKM. This CDR3 is built from 11 residues. CDR3 residues: CASAAWEKLFF. CDR3 nucleotide sequence: TGTGCCAGCGCCGCTTGGGAAAAACTGTTTTTT.

This CDR3 reads CASSIRQGAETQYF. The DNA for the CDR3 is TGTGCCAGTAGTATACGACAGGGAGCGGAGACCCAGTACTTC. The chain combines TRBV19 with TRBJ2-5; 7 bases fit TRBD1. V trimming: 2 bases; J trimming: 5 bases; junction bases outside the gene matches: 5. CDR3 size: 14 residues. CDR1 and CDR2 from the germline V gene are LNHDA and SQIVND (reference sequence).

In DNA form, the CDR3 reads TGCGCCAGCAGCTTCGTCCCGGGGATCAACACTGAAGCTTTCTTT. Translated, it gives CASSFVPGINTEAFF. The chain has TRBV5-1 and TRBJ1-1; D call uncertain. This CDR3 is 15 amino acids long. The V gene lost 2 bases and the J gene lost 2 bases, with 13 bases spanning the gap. Germline CDR1 is SGHRS and CDR2 is YFSETQ.

The chain joins TRBV19 to TRBJ1-5; tentatively, D is TRBD1 (5 bases). Trimming took 4 bases from V and 9 from J, leaving 13 bases between them. This CDR3 has 13 residues. Germline CDR1 and CDR2: LNHDA and SQIVND (reference sequence). CDR3 DNA sequence: TGTGCCAGTAGTACCGGGCAGGGTGTGCCCCAGCATTTT. Translating it yields CASSTGQGVPQHF.

DNA of the CDR3: TGTGCCAGCAGCTTAGCGTTGGGTAGGGGTCCATCTACCCAGTACTTC. It yields the protein CASSLALGRGPSTQYF. The chain employs TRBV7-6 and TRBJ2-5; D is perhaps TRBD1 (5 bases). The CDR3 sequence is 16 residues long. The germline V gene encodes CDR1 SGHVS and CDR2 FNYEAQ. V dropped 0 bases and J dropped 8 bases, with 19 bases sitting between them.

In nucleotides, the CDR3 is TGTGCCAGCAGCTTCAACCCGGGGGCCATTGATACGCAGTATTTT. It specifies CASSFNPGAIDTQYF. The genes are TRBV7-3 and TRBJ2-3; the D call may be TRBD1 or TRBD2 (6 bases each). The germline gives CDR1 SGHTA, CDR2 FQGTGA. The ends were cut back, 3 bases at V and 6 bases at J, with 16 bases in the middle. The CDR3 consists of 15 residues.

This clone was observed a few times. The J gene is TRBJ1-2, the V gene TRBV6-5, with 7 positions matching TRBD1. The ends lost 6 bases at V and 6 bases at J; junction bases unmatched: 4. In germline, CDR1 is MNHEY, CDR2 SVGAGI. The CDR3 loop spans 12 amino acids. CDR3 bases: TGTGCCAGCAGCCGCACAGGGGATGGCTACACCTTC. This gives the protein CASSRTGDGYTF.

This rearrangement joins TRBV5-1 to TRBJ2-1, with TRBD2 as a possible D gene (6 bases). The germline V gene has CDR1 SGHRS and CDR2 YFSETQ. This CDR3 is 14 amino acids long. V lost 4 bases and J lost 3, with 11 bases in between. Here the CDR3 DNA reads TGCGCCAGCAGCCTCGCGGGGAACTACAATGAGCAGTTCTTC. Its protein is CASSLAGNYNEQFF. The complete variable domain, with remaining parts taken from reference TRBV5-1 and TRBJ2-1, reads KAGVTQTPRYLIKTRGQQVTLSCSPISGHRSVSWYQQTPGQGLQFLFEYFSETQRNKGNFPGRFSGRQFSNSRSEMNVSTLELGDSALYLCASSLAGNYNEQFFGPGTRLTVL.

J is TRBJ2-7 and V is TRBV7-9; D may be TRBD2 (6 bases). Germline V gene data show CDR1 as SEHNR and CDR2 as FQNEAQ (reference sequence). This CDR3 contains 14 residues. The V end was cut by 4 bases, the J end by 2 bases, with 12 bases between. CDR3 amino acids: CASSYPGTAYEQYF. The CDR3, as DNA: TGTGCCAGCAGCTACCCCGGGACTGCCTACGAGCAGTACTTC.

The gene calls are TRBV11-2 and TRBJ1-6, with a weak D call TRBD1 (5 bases). This CDR3 contains 15 residues. The germline gives CDR1 SGHAT, CDR2 FQNNGV. Trimming removed 1 base from V and 7 bases from J, with 11 bases in between. CDR3 in amino acids: CASSLVQGPNSPLHF. Here the CDR3 DNA reads TGTGCCAGCAGCTTAGTTCAGGGCCCCAATTCACCCCTCCACTTT.

V is TRBV5-1 and J is TRBJ2-5; possibly TRBD2 for D (6 bases). The CDR3 is 15 residues long. With 4 bases removed from V and 5 bases from J, the gap between germline ends came to 18 bases. The germline CDR1 and CDR2 sequences are SGHRS and YFSETQ. In DNA form, the CDR3 reads TGCGCCAGCAGCCGGGGGACCGGGGTTCTTGAGACCCAGTACTTC. It encodes CASSRGTGVLETQYF.

The V call is TRBV4-1, the J call TRBJ2-7; TRBD2 matches at 10 bases. V trimming: 2 bases; J trimming: 5 bases; junction bases outside the gene matches: 9. The CDR3 runs 16 residues. Germline CDR1 and CDR2: MGHRA and YSYEKL. The CDR3 DNA reads TGCGCCAGCAGCCAATTTTATTCTAGCGGGGGAAACGAGCAGTACTTC. The encoded protein is CASSQFYSSGGNEQYF.

The chain joins TRBV18 to TRBJ1-1, with 10 nucleotides matching TRBD1. This CDR3 is 15 amino acids long. V gave up 3 bases and J gave up 4 bases; unmatched junction bases: 5. Germline assignment: CDR1 KGHSH and CDR2 LQKENI. The CDR3 reads CASSPGQGRGTEAFF. The CDR3 DNA follows: TGTGCCAGCTCACCGGGACAGGGGAGAGGCACTGAAGCTTTCTTT.

This chain uses TRBV10-3 with TRBJ1-6; D remains ambiguous. The CDR3 consists of 12 residues. Germline V gene lookup returns CDR1 ENHRY and CDR2 SYGVKD. Trimming shortened V by 8 bases and J by 12 bases, and 14 bases separated the two germline ends. DNA for the CDR3: TGTGCCATCTCTCCCCTCCTGGGACCCCTCCACTTT. This gives the protein CAISPLLGPLHF.

The V and J genes are TRBV6-5 and TRBJ2-1; the D gene is possibly TRBD2 (5 bases). This CDR3 is built from 15 residues. Germline V CDR1 and CDR2: MNHEY, SVGAGI. The ends were cut back, 3 bases at V and 0 bases at J, with 9 bases in the middle. The CDR3, as DNA: TGTGCCAGCAGTTATAGGGAGAGCTCCTACAATGAGCAGTTCTTC. Encoded protein: CASSYRESSYNEQFF.

The V call is TRBV6-6, the J call TRBJ2-5, with 7 nucleotides matching TRBD2. J was trimmed by 5 bases and V by 4 bases; bases with no gene match: 10. Germline CDR1 and CDR2: MNHNY and SVGAGI (reference sequence). CDR3 length: 15 residues. This CDR3 is CASSSTSGEGETQYF. The CDR3 coding sequence is TGTGCCAGCAGTTCCACCTCTGGGGAGGGGGAGACCCAGTACTTC.

The gene calls are TRBV25-1 and TRBJ1-4; no reliable D call. Deletions cut 6 bases from V and 5 bases from J, with 16 bases between. Germline CDR1 and CDR2: MGHDK and SYGVNS. The CDR3 has 15 amino acids. For the CDR3, the DNA is TGTGCCAGCAGATCCACAGCCAAATTAAATGAAAAACTGTTTTTT. Encoded protein: CASRSTAKLNEKLFF.

This sequence joins TRBV30 and TRBJ2-1, with 7 bases identical to TRBD2. Looked up from germline, CDR1 is GTSNPN and CDR2 is SVGIG (reference sequence). Trimming took 0 bases from V and 1 from J; bases not matched to a gene: 3. The CDR3 is 15 residues long. The CDR3 spells CAWSVKRGSYNEQFF. CDR3 nucleotides: TGTGCCTGGAGTGTAAAGCGGGGATCCTACAATGAGCAGTTCTTC.

This chain joins TRBV5-1 and TRBJ2-5, with D tentatively TRBD1 (5 bases). CDR1 and CDR2 from the germline V gene are SGHRS and YFSETQ. The CDR3 is made up of 16 amino acids. V lost 2 bases, J lost 3 bases, and 17 bases lay in between. Written as DNA, the CDR3 is TGCGCCAGCAGCTTTTTGTCAGGGAATCTAGAAGAGACCCAGTACTTC. It codes for CASSFLSGNLEETQYF.

V gene TRBV14 combines with J gene TRBJ2-1; D not certain. This CDR3 is 14 amino acids long. CDR1 is SGHDN, CDR2 FVKESK, per germline. Trimming shortened V by 0 bases and J by 5 bases, and 8 bases separated the two germline ends. In nucleotides, the CDR3 is TGTGCCAGCAGCCAAGATCATGGAGACAATGAGCAGTTCTTC. This encodes CASSQDHGDNEQFF. Full variable domain (outside the CDR3, taken from reference TRBV14 and TRBJ2-1): EAGVTQFPSHSVIEKGQTVTLRCDPISGHDNLYWYRRVMGKEIKFLLHFVKESKQDESGMPNNRFLAERTGGTYSTLKVQPAELEDSGVYFCASSQDHGDNEQFFGPGTRLTVL.

This rearrangement joins TRBV7-9 to TRBJ1-1; the match to TRBD1 covers 7 bases. Germline CDR1 and CDR2: SEHNR and FQNEAQ (reference sequence). This CDR3 has 14 residues. The V gene end was trimmed by 5 bases and the J gene end by 3 bases; junction bases not matched to a gene: 6. The CDR3 sequence is CASSPRGTDTEAFF. The CDR3 region has the DNA TGTGCCAGCAGCCCGAGGGGGACAGACACTGAAGCTTTCTTT.

This sequence joins TRBV7-2 and TRBJ2-1, with D perhaps TRBD1 or TRBD2 (5 bases each). Trimming removed 0 bases from V and 9 bases from J, with 12 bases in between. The germline CDR1 and CDR2 sequences are SGHTA and FQGNSA. The CDR3 loop spans 14 amino acids. CDR3 DNA sequence: TGTGCCAGCAGCTTAGCGGTGTCGGGGCGTGAGCAGTTCTTC. This codes for CASSLAVSGREQFF.

The rearrangement links TRBV5-1 to TRBJ2-3; unclear D gene. Trimming removed 4 bases from V and 2 bases from J, with 8 bases in between. The CDR3 is made up of 13 amino acids. The germline V gene has CDR1 SGHRS and CDR2 YFSETQ. The CDR3 spells CASSRDNTDTQYF. In DNA, the CDR3 is TGCGCCAGCAGCCGAGACAACACAGATACGCAGTATTTT.

The chain carries TRBV18 and TRBJ2-5; 8 bases match TRBD2. Germline lookup yields CDR1 KGHSH and CDR2 LQKENI. CDR3 size: 13 residues. V was clipped by 4 bases and J by 3 bases; unmatched bases: 1. CDR3 sequence: CASSRRGEETQYF. In DNA form, the CDR3 reads TGTGCCAGCTCACGGCGGGGGGAAGAGACCCAGTACTTC.